The next 18 T cell receptor beta chains were all read from a single sample in a study of a mutant IDH1 vaccine in newly diagnosed glioma (dated by TCRdb to the early 2020s). The sample's time point label is to be understood as: week 35, safety follow-up. Each vaccine dose was 300 ug of a 20-mer mutant IDH1 peptide in Montanide, given subcutaneously with topical imiquimod. The antigens for these receptors are not known. Preparation of the library involved the immunoSEQ multiplex PCR assay. In TCRdb, the immuneACCESS table is reduced to in-frame sequences with V and J assigned. These tables do not hold every clone; where another copy was compared, an unresolved V gene accounts for under half, and the others remain unexplained. Here the sample has some 50,000 clones; around 94% occur a single time. The ten largest clonotypes hold more than 2% of the sample. The starting material was PBMCs, obtained from a glioma patient whose treatment included an IDH1 peptide vaccine. These receptors all stem from a man in his fifties with glioma.

The chain couples TRBV4-2 to TRBJ2-2; 8 nucleotides align to TRBD1. CDR1 is LGHNA, CDR2 YNFKEQ, per germline. The junction had 0 bases not matched to a gene; V was cut back by 3 bases and J by 0 bases. The CDR3 sequence is 15 residues long. CDR3 coding DNA: TGTGCCAGCAGCCAGACAGGGGCGAACACCGGGGAGCTGTTTTTT. Translation: CASSQTGANTGELFF.

The J gene is TRBJ2-3, the V gene TRBV5-6; D not certain. With 0 bases removed from V and 0 bases from J, the gap between germline ends came to 14 bases. From germline, CDR1 is SGHDT and CDR2 YYEEEE. The CDR3 covers 17 residues. The CDR3 coding sequence is TGTGCCAGCAGCTTGGTAGGCGTGGGCCTCAGCACAGATACGCAGTATTTT. Its protein product is CASSLVGVGLSTDTQYF.

V and J are TRBV4-1 and TRBJ1-6, with D perhaps matching TRBD1 (6 bases). This CDR3 is 17 amino acids long. Germline CDR1 and CDR2: MGHRA and YSYEKL. Trimming removed 1 base at V and 6 bases at J, with 16 bases between. CDR3 loop: CASSQGAGTGTNSPLHF. The CDR3 DNA is TGCGCCAGCAGCCAAGGGGCTGGTACAGGGACTAATTCACCCCTCCACTTT.

The rearrangement links TRBV5-1 to TRBJ1-1; possibly TRBD1 for D (6 bases). CDR3 length: 16 amino acids. The germline CDR1 and CDR2 sequences are SGHRS and YFSETQ. Trimming shortened V by 0 bases and J by 3 bases, and 15 bases separated the two germline ends. The CDR3 nucleotides are TGCGCCAGCAGCTTGGGAGGGTGGGGGCCTTACACTGAAGCTTTCTTT. Amino acids: CASSLGGWGPYTEAFF.

The gene calls are TRBV30 and TRBJ2-3; 7 bases agree with TRBD2. Germline V gene sequence: CDR1 GTSNPN, CDR2 SVGIG (reference sequence). The junction had 2 bases not matched to a gene; V was cut back by 2 bases and J by 3 bases. The CDR3 runs 13 residues. The DNA for the CDR3 is TGTGCCTGGAGTATGGGAGGGACAGATACGCAGTATTTT. The encoded protein is CAWSMGGTDTQYF.

The rearrangement joins TRBV6-6 to TRBJ1-1, with D possibly being TRBD1 (5 bases). This CDR3 has 14 amino acids. Trimming removed 0 bases from V and 4 bases from J, with 9 bases in between. Germline values: CDR1 MNHNY, CDR2 SVGAGI (reference sequence). CDR3 sequence (DNA): TGTGCCAGCAGTTACTCTAGGGACGCCACTGAAGCTTTCTTT. Translation gives CASSYSRDATEAFF.

The CDR3 DNA sequence: TGTGCCAGCAGTGAGCGGACTGATACGCAGTATTTT. It encodes CASSERTDTQYF. The chain combines TRBV6-1 with TRBJ2-3, with D maybe TRBD2 (5 bases). V gave up 3 bases and J gave up 6 bases, with 7 bases separating them. Germline-derived CDR1 and CDR2 are MNHNS and SASEGT. The CDR3 sequence is 12 residues long.

The chain has TRBV5-4 and TRBJ1-6; no reliable D call. Germline CDR1 is SGHNT and CDR2 is YYREEE (reference sequence). The CDR3 is 12 residues long. Trimming cost V 3 bases and J 7 bases, with 5 bases left between them. CDR3 amino acids: CASSSQNSPLHF. CDR3 in DNA: TGTGCCAGCAGCTCACAGAATTCACCCCTCCACTTT. Drawing the rest from reference TRBV5-4 and TRBJ1-6, the complete variable domain is ETGVTQSPTHLIKTRGQQVTLRCSSQSGHNTVSWYQQALGQGPQFIFQYYREEENGRGNFPPRFSGLQFPNYSSELNVNALELDDSALYLCASSSQNSPLHFGNGTRLTVT.

V usage is TRBV7-9 and J usage is TRBJ2-6; D remains unclear. CDR3 size: 19 residues. V lost 5 bases to trimming and J lost 1 base, with 21 bases between them. From germline, CDR1 is SEHNR and CDR2 FQNEAQ (reference sequence). CDR3 sequence reads: CASSLPRTPNPSGANVLTF. The CDR3 DNA reads as TGTGCCAGCAGCCTACCTCGCACACCAAATCCATCTGGGGCCAACGTCCTGACTTTC.

The V and J genes are TRBV19 and TRBJ1-1, with 7 bases identical to TRBD1. The CDR3 runs to 13 residues. V shed 1 base, J shed 10 bases, and the junction held 6 bases outside the gene matches. CDR1 is LNHDA and CDR2 is SQIVND in the germline V gene (reference sequence). This CDR3 reads CASSIGDRKAAFF. In DNA, the CDR3 is TGTGCCAGTAGTATAGGGGACAGAAAGGCAGCTTTCTTT.

The chain carries TRBV29-1 and TRBJ2-2; TRBD1 matches at 9 bases. The trim removed 6 bases at V and 5 bases at J, leaving 7 bases unmatched. The germline V gene encodes CDR1 SQVTM and CDR2 ANQGSEA. The CDR3 is made up of 14 amino acids. In DNA, the CDR3 is TGCAGCGTAGCGCACAGGGGGCGAACCGGGGAGCTGTTTTTT. This gives the protein CSVAHRGRTGELFF.

J is TRBJ2-7 and V is TRBV29-1, with 7 positions matching TRBD2. This CDR3 is 15 amino acids long. The germline V gene has CDR1 SQVTM and CDR2 ANQGSEA. Trimming at V came to 4 bases and at J to 4 bases, leaving 13 bases not matched to a gene. The CDR3 DNA reads as TGCAGCGTTGTCCTTAAGGGAGGGTCGCCGTACGAGCAGTACTTC. Translated, it gives CSVVLKGGSPYEQYF.

In this sample, this clone turned up once. The V call is TRBV21-1, the J call TRBJ2-7; the table calls TRBD1, which could not be checked here. TRBV21-1 is designated a pseudogene. CDR3 length: 16 residues. This CDR3 reads CASSKGRDRTYYEQYF. As DNA, the CDR3 is TGTGCCAGCAGCAAAGGCCGGGACAGGACCTACTACGAGCAGTACTTC.

A single count supports this clone. The rearrangement uses TRBV13 and TRBJ1-6; D is unclear. CDR1 and CDR2 (germline): PRHDT, FYEKMQ (reference sequence). The CDR3 loop spans 16 amino acids. The ends were cut back, 5 bases at V and 0 bases at J, with 11 bases in the middle. The CDR3 reads CASSPGRSSYNSPLHF. The CDR3 nucleotides are TGTGCCAGCAGCCCTGGACGGAGCTCCTATAATTCACCCCTCCACTTT.

The V and J genes are TRBV19 and TRBJ1-2; TRBD1 matches 7 bases. Trimming took 5 bases from V and 4 from J; bases not matched to a gene: 10. The germline V gene encodes CDR1 LNHDA and CDR2 SQIVND (reference sequence). This CDR3 spans 15 amino acids. The CDR3, as DNA: TGTGCCAGTAGTGATCCAGGGGGGCCTGTCTATGGCTACACCTTC. The encoded protein is CASSDPGGPVYGYTF. The variable domain in full, with the rest retrieved from reference TRBV19 and TRBJ1-2, is DGGITQSPKYLFRKEGQNVTLSCEQNLNHDAMYWYRQDPGQGLRLIYYSQIVNDFQKGDIAEGYSVSREKKESFPLTVTSAQKNPTAFYLCASSDPGGPVYGYTFGSGTRLTVV.

In the case of this clone: The junction differs from germline at one of its ends, possibly a read error. This chain links TRBV13 with TRBJ2-4; no reliable D call. CDR1 and CDR2 from the germline V gene are PRHDT and FYEKMQ (reference sequence). The CDR3 runs 11 residues. CDR3 amino acids: CASSLGRRLQF. In DNA, the CDR3 is TGTGCCAGCAGCTTAGGCCGGAGACTGCAGTTC.

The CDR3 DNA is TGTGCCAGCAGCTTAAGTGGGACCCGGCCGGATACGCAGTATTTT. Its protein is CASSLSGTRPDTQYF. V usage is TRBV7-6 and J usage is TRBJ2-3, with D perhaps TRBD1 or TRBD2 (5 bases each). Trimming removed 2 bases at V and 6 bases at J, with 15 bases between. CDR3 size: 15 residues. Germline CDR1 and CDR2: SGHVS and FNYEAQ.

The gene calls are TRBV30 and TRBJ1-3, with 8 bases that match TRBD1. Per germline, CDR1 GTSNPN and CDR2 SVGIG (reference sequence). This CDR3 is built from 14 residues. V lost 5 bases to trimming and J lost 3 bases; unmatched junction nucleotides: 6. The CDR3 loop is CAWETGVGGNTIYF. Here the CDR3 DNA reads TGTGCCTGGGAGACAGGGGTTGGTGGAAACACCATATATTTT.